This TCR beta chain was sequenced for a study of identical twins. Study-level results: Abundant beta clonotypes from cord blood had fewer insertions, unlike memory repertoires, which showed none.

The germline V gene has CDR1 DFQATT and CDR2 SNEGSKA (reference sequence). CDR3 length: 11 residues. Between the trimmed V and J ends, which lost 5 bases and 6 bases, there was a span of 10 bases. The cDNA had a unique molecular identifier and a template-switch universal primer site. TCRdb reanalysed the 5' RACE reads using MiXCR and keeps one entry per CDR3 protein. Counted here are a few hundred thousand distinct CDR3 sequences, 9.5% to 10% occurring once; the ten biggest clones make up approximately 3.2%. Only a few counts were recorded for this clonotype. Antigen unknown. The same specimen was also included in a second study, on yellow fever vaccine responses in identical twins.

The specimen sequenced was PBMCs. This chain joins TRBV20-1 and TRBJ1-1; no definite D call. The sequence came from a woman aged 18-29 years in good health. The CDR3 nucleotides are TGCAGTGCTCCTAGGGAGGCTGAAGCTTTCTTT. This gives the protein CSAPREAEAFF.